The source of this T cell receptor (beta chain) is a study of post-analysis software for immune sequencing data. Study-wide background: The study covered relapsing-remitting, secondary progressive and progressive-relapsing courses of multiple sclerosis. General study findings and limits: Clustering by F measure revealed strong co-clustering among samples prepared together in one batch. Comparison of patients with controls showed five TRBV segments more frequent in patients, TRBV5-6, TRBV5-1 and TRBV20-1 among them. Comparison with controls showed significantly lower normalized Chao1 diversity in multiple sclerosis patients.

CDR3 length: 16 amino acids. CDR1 MNHEY and CDR2 SVGAGI come from the germline V gene. A word on this clonotype: Its antigen is still unknown.

Each TCR beta cDNA library carried unique molecular identifiers. About half a million cDNA molecules were recovered from an input of roughly 0.95 to 11 million T cells. TCRdb used MiXCR to reprocess the PCR reads, holding one entry per CDR3 protein. The table has some 890,000 distinct CDR3 sequences, around 50% seen once. The sample taken for sequencing was blood. The clonotype comes from a girl between 10 and 17 years old with multiple sclerosis. V is TRBV6-5 and J is TRBJ2-4; D is perhaps TRBD2 (6 bases). The J call may not be correct, given that the DNA end is closer to TRBJ2-7. The CDR3 nucleotides read TGTGCCAGCAGTTACTCGAGTCGGGGGAGGACCTACGAGCAGTACTTC. Its protein is CASSYSSRGRTYEQYF.